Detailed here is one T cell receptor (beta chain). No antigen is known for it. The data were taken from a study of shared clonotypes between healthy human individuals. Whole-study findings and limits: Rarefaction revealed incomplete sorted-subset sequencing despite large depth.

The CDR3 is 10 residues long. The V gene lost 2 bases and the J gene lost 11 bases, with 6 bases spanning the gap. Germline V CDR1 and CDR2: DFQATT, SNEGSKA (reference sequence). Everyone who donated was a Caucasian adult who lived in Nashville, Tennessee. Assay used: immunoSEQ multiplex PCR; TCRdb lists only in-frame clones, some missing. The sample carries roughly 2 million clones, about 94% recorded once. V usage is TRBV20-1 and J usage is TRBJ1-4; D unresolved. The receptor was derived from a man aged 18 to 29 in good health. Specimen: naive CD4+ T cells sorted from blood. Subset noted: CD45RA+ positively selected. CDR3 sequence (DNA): TGCAGTGCTAGATTGGAGAAACTGTTTTTT. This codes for CSARLEKLFF.